This TCR beta chain was retrieved from a study of blood T cell repertoires in COVID-19. Study-level background: Samples taken during acute and convalescent COVID-19 were collected in the United States, Italy and Spain.

The CDR3 runs to 14 residues. Germline trimming cut 4 bases from V and 10 bases from J; bases unmatched to any gene: 11. Per germline, CDR1 SGHKS and CDR2 YYEKEE (reference sequence). Authors' processing steps: Nucleated cell counts were estimated from reference gene primer amplification. TCRdb's table, derived via immunoSEQ multiplex PCR, lists solely in-frame clones and lacks some. V and J calls and clone size are given by that table; D and trimming were obtained from the DNA. Of more than 65,000 clones listed, around 85% are singletons. V gene TRBV5-5 combines with J gene TRBJ2-1; 7 nucleotides align to TRBD2. Sequencing used peripheral blood. This receptor was obtained from a woman at least 80 years old with active or convalescent COVID-19. CDR3 sequence reads: CASSVQSGVLEQFF. CDR3 nucleotide sequence: TGTGCCAGCAGCGTACAGAGCGGGGTACTCGAGCAGTTCTTC.